The present T cell receptor (beta chain) was sequenced within a study of beta chain features in type 1 diabetes. TCRB transcripts that were expressed got sequenced, as all of the isolated RNA had been reverse transcribed. Profiling relied on immunoSEQ multiplex PCR, and the TCRdb table lists in-frame clones only, not all of them. The table has some 640,000 clones, around an eighth seen once; the top ten hold roughly 0.04%. This clone was found a few times. Its antigen remains unknown. Germline V gene lookup returns CDR1 SEHNR and CDR2 FQNEAQ (reference sequence). The CDR3 spans 15 residues. V was shortened by 2 bases and J by 4 bases, with 14 bases between the two germline ends. Findings of the study overall: Sequencing from cDNA could over-represent high-TCR-expressing cells. Patients with Type 1 diabetes showed moderately but significantly shorter TCRB CDR3s in all four CD4+ subsets. Healthy donors had naive, central memory and Treg TCRB repertoires that appeared less similar than those seen among patients.

Every donor had blood drawn once into heparin, around 120 mL on average. The sample consisted of naive CD4+ T cells from blood. The chain recombines TRBV7-9 with TRBJ1-2; the D is unclear. This receptor was obtained from a man younger than 30 with type 1 diabetes. DNA for the CDR3: TGTGCCAGCAGCTTACCTGACGGCGACGGCTATGGCTACACCTTC. It translates to CASSLPDGDGYGYTF.